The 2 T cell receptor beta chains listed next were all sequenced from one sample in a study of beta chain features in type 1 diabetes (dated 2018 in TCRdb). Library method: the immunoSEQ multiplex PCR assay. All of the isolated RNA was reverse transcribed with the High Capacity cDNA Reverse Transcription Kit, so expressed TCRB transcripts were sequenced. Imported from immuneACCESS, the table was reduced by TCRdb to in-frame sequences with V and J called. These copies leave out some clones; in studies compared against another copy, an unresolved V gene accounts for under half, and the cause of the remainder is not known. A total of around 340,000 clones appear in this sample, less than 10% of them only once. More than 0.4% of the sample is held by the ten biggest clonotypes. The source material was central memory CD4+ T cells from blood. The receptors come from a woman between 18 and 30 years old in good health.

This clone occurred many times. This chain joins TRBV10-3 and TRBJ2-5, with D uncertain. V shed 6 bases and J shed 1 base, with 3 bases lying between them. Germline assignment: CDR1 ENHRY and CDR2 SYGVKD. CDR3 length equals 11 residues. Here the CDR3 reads CAIRSQETQYF. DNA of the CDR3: TGTGCCATCAGGAGCCAAGAGACCCAGTACTTC.

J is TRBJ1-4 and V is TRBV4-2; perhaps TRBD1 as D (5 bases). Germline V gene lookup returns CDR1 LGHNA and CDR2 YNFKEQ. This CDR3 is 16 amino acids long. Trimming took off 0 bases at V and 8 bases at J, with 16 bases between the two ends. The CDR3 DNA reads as TGTGCCAGCAGCCAAGATCGGGGCCCCCCCGGGGAAAAACTGTTTTTT. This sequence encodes CASSQDRGPPGEKLFF.